This entry describes one T cell receptor (beta chain). Study processing details: Cell counts per sample came from amplifying reference gene primers. Clones were read by immunoSEQ multiplex PCR, and TCRdb kept only the in-frame ones, dropping some. For V, J and clone size, that table is used; D and trimming come from the DNA. The data contain a few hundred thousand clones, 88% of them seen just once; the ten biggest clones take up approximately 4%. The data are from a study of blood T cell repertoires in COVID-19. Study-level information: Samples of COVID-19 (acute and convalescent) were obtained from the United States, Italy and Spain. The analysed material was cDNA or gDNA that came from T cells, B-cell-depleted T cells, or PBMCs.

V was trimmed by 5 bases and J by 4 bases, leaving 16 bases between them. This CDR3 comprises 15 residues. Germline V lookup: CDR1 ENHRY, CDR2 SYGVKD. V usage is TRBV10-3 and J usage is TRBJ2-3; weak D call: TRBD2 (5 bases). Sequencing input: peripheral blood. The clonotype originates from a man in his 60s who had recovered from COVID-19. The CDR3 loop is CAISSGGLRSDTQYF. CDR3 nucleotides: TGTGCCATCAGTAGCGGAGGTCTAAGGTCAGATACGCAGTATTTT.